The 16 T cell receptor beta chains given below trace back to one sample, sequenced in a study of blood T cell repertoires in COVID-19 (dated by TCRdb to about 2020). Receptor libraries were prepared by the immunoSEQ multiplex PCR assay. Drawn from immuneACCESS, this table holds only the in-frame rearrangements with V and J called that TCRdb kept. Clones are partly lost; checked studies trace under half to an unresolved V gene and leave the rest unexplained. This sample lists roughly 120,000 clones; roughly 84% were detected once. The ten most abundant clones make up less than 1.5% of the sample. Sequenced input: peripheral blood. The receptors stem from a middle-aged man with acute or convalescent COVID-19.

The V and J genes are TRBV3-1 (or the pseudogene TRBV3-2) and TRBJ1-4; the D gene is possibly TRBD1 (6 bases). There are 16 residues in the CDR3. The germline gives CDR1 LGHDT, CDR2 YNNKEL (reference sequence). V was trimmed by 4 bases and J by 0 bases, leaving 12 bases between them. CDR3 coding DNA: TGTGCCAGCAGCCTACCAAGGGGGACAACTAATGAAAAACTGTTTTTT. Residues: CASSLPRGTTNEKLFF.

This rearrangement joins TRBV18 to TRBJ2-1; 11 bases line up with TRBD1. The germline V gene has CDR1 KGHSH and CDR2 LQKENI. The V and J ends lost 2 bases and 9 bases, in that order; junction bases with no gene match: 6. This CDR3 is built from 15 residues. For the CDR3, the DNA is TGTGCCAGCTCACCAAGGGACAGGGGGATCGGTGAGCAGTTCTTC. Translation: CASSPRDRGIGEQFF.

The chain recombines TRBV7-2 with TRBJ2-7, with 7 nucleotides matching TRBD1. The CDR3 extends over 14 amino acids. From germline, CDR1 is SGHTA and CDR2 FQGNSA. V lost 1 base, J lost 4 bases, and 4 bases stayed unmatched. The CDR3 DNA sequence: TGTGCCAGCAGCTTAGTGTCCAGGGGGTACGAGCAGTACTTC. It specifies CASSLVSRGYEQYF.

The rearrangement joins TRBV5-1 to TRBJ2-4; 7 positions agree with TRBD1. Germline CDR1 is SGHRS and CDR2 is YFSETQ. The CDR3 is 15 amino acids. With 3 bases clipped from V and 0 bases from J, the junction kept 3 bases outside the gene matches. As DNA, the CDR3 is TGCGCCAGCAGCTACAGGGGCTTAGCCAAAAACATTCAGTACTTC. This codes for CASSYRGLAKNIQYF.

This chain uses TRBV7-6 with TRBJ2-3, with a tentative D call TRBD1 (6 bases). Trimming took 1 base from V and 4 from J, leaving 9 bases between them. Germline CDR1 and CDR2: SGHVS and FNYEAQ. The CDR3 extends over 14 amino acids. CDR3: CASSLDRVADTQYF. DNA of the CDR3: TGTGCCAGCAGCTTAGACAGGGTGGCAGATACGCAGTATTTT.

The V call is TRBV30, the J call TRBJ1-2; 8 bases align to TRBD1. The CDR3 sequence is 15 residues long. Germline-derived CDR1 and CDR2 are GTSNPN and SVGIG (reference sequence). Trimming cost V 0 bases and J 4 bases; bases outside gene matches: 7. This chain's CDR3 is CAWSVETGGSYGYTF. The CDR3 region has the DNA TGTGCCTGGAGTGTCGAAACAGGGGGGAGCTATGGCTACACCTTC.

The rearrangement joins TRBV10-1 to TRBJ2-1; TRBD2 matches 7 bases. The CDR3 spans 16 residues. From germline, CDR1 is WNHNN and CDR2 SYGVQD (reference sequence). The V segment lost 1 base and the J segment 9 bases; nucleotides outside the gene matches: 12. The CDR3 here is CASSEWAGVGSGEQFF. In nucleotides, the CDR3 is TGCGCCAGCAGTGAGTGGGCGGGAGTTGGGTCCGGTGAGCAGTTCTTC.

The V and J genes are TRBV5-4 and TRBJ2-1; TRBD2 matches 8 bases. Germline lookup yields CDR1 SGHNT and CDR2 YYREEE (reference sequence). The junction had 7 bases not matched to a gene; V was cut back by 4 bases and J by 4 bases. The CDR3 totals 15 residues. In DNA, the CDR3 is TGTGCCAGCAGCCCGGCACTAGCGGTATACAATGAGCAGTTCTTC. The encoded protein is CASSPALAVYNEQFF.

This sequence joins TRBV12-3 or TRBV12-4 and TRBJ1-5; D remains ambiguous. The germline V and J ends were trimmed by 2 bases and 10 bases, with 12 bases remaining between them. CDR3 length equals 13 residues. The CDR3 DNA sequence: TGTGCCAGCAGTTTATGGCAGGAAGGACCCCAGCATTTT. Protein product: CASSLWQEGPQHF.

The sample holds a few counts of this clone. The J gene is TRBJ2-5, the V gene TRBV5-4; TRBD2 aligns across 8 bases. Germline CDR1 and CDR2: SGHNT and YYREEE (reference sequence). The CDR3 runs to 15 residues. J lost 1 base, V lost 0 bases, and 2 bases had no gene match. The CDR3 DNA is TGTGCCAGCAGCTTGGCGAGCGGGGGCCAAGAGACCCAGTACTTC. Protein sequence: CASSLASGGQETQYF.

The genes are TRBV18 and TRBJ1-2; 10 bases are a match to TRBD1. Germline V CDR1 and CDR2: KGHSH, LQKENI. With 3 bases clipped from V and 6 bases from J, the junction kept 1 base outside the gene matches. This CDR3 is 13 amino acids long. CDR3 sequence: CASSPDRGDGYTF. The CDR3 DNA follows: TGTGCCAGCTCACCGGACAGGGGGGATGGCTACACCTTC.

This chain connects TRBV6-5 to TRBJ2-7; 7 bases line up with TRBD1. The CDR3 is made up of 13 amino acids. The germline CDR1 and CDR2 sequences are MNHEY and SVGAGI. Trimming took 7 bases from V and 2 from J; bases not matched to a gene: 5. DNA of the CDR3: TGTGCCAGCAACTTAAGGGGGCCCTACGAGCAGTACTTC. Protein: CASNLRGPYEQYF.

The chain employs TRBV2 and TRBJ2-4; 7 bases fit TRBD2. The germline CDR1 and CDR2 sequences are SNHLY and FYNNEI. The CDR3 extends over 17 amino acids. The trim removed 2 bases at V and 0 bases at J, leaving 7 bases unmatched. CDR3 loop: CASSEPGAGLAKNIQYF. The CDR3 DNA reads TGTGCCAGCAGTGAACCAGGAGCGGGGCTAGCCAAAAACATTCAGTACTTC.

This clone was seen a few times. V and J are TRBV15 and TRBJ1-4; unclear D gene. Germline values: CDR1 LNHNV, CDR2 YYDKDF (reference sequence). V shed 0 bases and J shed 7 bases, with 9 bases lying between them. This CDR3 is built from 14 residues. The DNA for the CDR3 is TGTGCCACCAGCAGAGATCCGGCGGGTGAAAAACTGTTTTTT. It encodes CATSRDPAGEKLFF. Variable domain in full (rest from reference TRBV15 and TRBJ1-4): DAMVIQNPRYQVTQFGKPVTLSCSQTLNHNVMYWYQQKSSQAPKLLFHYYDKDFNNEADTPDNFQSRRPNTSFCFLDIRSPGLGDTAMYLCATSRDPAGEKLFFGSGTQLSVL.

The CDR3 loop is CASSQATREPGGLFF. In DNA, the CDR3 is TGCGCCAGCAGCCAAGCCACCCGTGAGCCGGGTGGGCTGTTTTTT. The chain carries TRBV4-1 and TRBJ2-2; D uncertain. The length of the CDR3 is 15 residues. Trimming left V 1 base short and J 13 bases short, with 19 bases between. Looked up from germline, CDR1 is MGHRA and CDR2 is YSYEKL.

V gene TRBV5-5 combines with J gene TRBJ2-1, with 10 bases aligning to TRBD1. The germline V gene encodes CDR1 SGHKS and CDR2 YYEKEE (reference sequence). J lost 5 bases, V lost 4 bases, and 6 bases had no gene match. There are 15 residues in the CDR3. The CDR3 loop reads CASSPGQGVDNEQFF. As DNA, the CDR3 is TGTGCCAGCAGCCCAGGACAGGGGGTGGACAATGAGCAGTTCTTC.